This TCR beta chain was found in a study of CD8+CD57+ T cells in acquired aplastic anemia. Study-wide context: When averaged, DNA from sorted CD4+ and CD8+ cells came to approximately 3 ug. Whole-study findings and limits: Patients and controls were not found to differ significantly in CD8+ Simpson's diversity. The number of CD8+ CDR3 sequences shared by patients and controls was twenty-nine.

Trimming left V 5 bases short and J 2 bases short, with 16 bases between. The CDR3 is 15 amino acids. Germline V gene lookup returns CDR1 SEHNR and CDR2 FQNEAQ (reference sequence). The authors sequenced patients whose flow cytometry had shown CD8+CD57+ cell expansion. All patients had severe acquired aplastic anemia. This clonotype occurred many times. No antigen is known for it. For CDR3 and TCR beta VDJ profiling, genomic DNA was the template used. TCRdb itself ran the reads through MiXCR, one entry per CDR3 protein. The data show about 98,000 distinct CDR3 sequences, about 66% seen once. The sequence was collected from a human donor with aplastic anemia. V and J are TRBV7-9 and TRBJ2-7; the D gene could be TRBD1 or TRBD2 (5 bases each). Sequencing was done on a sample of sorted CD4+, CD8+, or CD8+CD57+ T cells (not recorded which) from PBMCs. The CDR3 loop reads CASSQPGPSTYEQYF. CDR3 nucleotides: TGTGCCAGCAGCCAGCCGGGACCCAGTACCTACGAGCAGTACTTC.